The rows below give T cell receptor beta chains drawn from one sample of a study of T cell repertoires in cytomegalovirus infection. One entry per CDR3 protein results from TCRdb running MiXCR on the reads. The data contain about 770,000 distinct CDR3 sequences, just under 30% of them seen just once; the ten biggest clones take up approximately 14%. No antigen has been identified for these receptors. Sample: cultured CD8+ T cells from PBMCs, taken from culture after CMV antigen stimulation. These receptors originate from a human donor in good health (CMV status not recorded). Some clones in this sample may be carry-over from other donors' samples. Each CDR3 is given with its conserved first and last residue. A D gene is named only where the DNA matches it firmly. Rows may omit the clone size; those that give it use once, few, many or a size class.

CDR3 DNA: TGCAGTGCTAGATGGTACCGGACAGATACCTACGAGCAGTACTTC; CDR3 protein: CSARWYRTDTYEQYF; V gene: TRBV20-1; D gene: .; clone size: few; J gene: TRBJ2-7
CDR3 DNA: TGTGCCAGTCTAGCGGGGGGTTCGTCCTCCGAGCAGTACTTC; CDR3 protein: CASLAGGSSSEQYF; V gene: TRBV12-3/TRBV12-4; D gene: TRBD2; clone size: .; J gene: TRBJ2-7
CDR3 DNA: TGTGCCAGCAGTTCCTTAGGTCCCAATCAGCCCCAGCATTTT; CDR3 protein: CASSSLGPNQPQHF; V gene: TRBV6-2/TRBV6-3; D gene: .; clone size: .; J gene: TRBJ1-5
CDR3 DNA: TGTGCCAGCAGGGCCAGGGAACGGCTGAACACCGGGGAGCTGTTTTTT; CDR3 protein: CASRARERLNTGELFF; V gene: TRBV2; D gene: .; clone size: .; J gene: TRBJ2-2
CDR3 DNA: TGCGCCAGCAGCCAAGATCCCGTGGCCGGGGAGCTGTTTTTT; CDR3 protein: CASSQDPVAGELFF; V gene: TRBV4-1; D gene: .; clone size: few; J gene: TRBJ2-2
CDR3 DNA: TGTGCCAGCAGCCAGGAAATCGACGGGCTTACCTACGAGCAGTACTTC; CDR3 protein: CASSQEIDGLTYEQYF; V gene: TRBV14; D gene: .; clone size: few; J gene: TRBJ2-7
CDR3 DNA: TGTGCCAGCAGCCCACGGGACTACCACCAAGAGACCCAGTACTTC; CDR3 protein: CASSPRDYHQETQYF; V gene: TRBV11-1; D gene: TRBD2; clone size: few; J gene: TRBJ2-5
CDR3 DNA: TGTGCCAGCAGTTTTAGGACAGGGGATTTTGTGGGTAATCAGCCCCAGCATTTT; CDR3 protein: CASSFRTGDFVGNQPQHF; V gene: TRBV12-3/TRBV12-4; D gene: TRBD1; clone size: many; J gene: TRBJ1-5
CDR3 DNA: TGTGCCAGCAGTTACTCTCAGGGCATGGACACCATATATTTT; CDR3 protein: CASSYSQGMDTIYF; V gene: TRBV6-6; D gene: .; clone size: .; J gene: TRBJ1-3
CDR3 DNA: TGTGCCAGCAGCTTGGCCGGGAGAGGGGGCGCTTACAATGAGCAGTTCTTC; CDR3 protein: CASSLAGRGGAYNEQFF; V gene: TRBV5-6; D gene: .; clone size: .; J gene: TRBJ2-1
CDR3 DNA: TGTGCCAGCAGCGTAGGGTTAGCTCTAGAGAGCTCTGGGGCCAACGTCCTGACTTTC; CDR3 protein: CASSVGLALESSGANVLTF; V gene: TRBV9; D gene: .; clone size: .; J gene: TRBJ2-6
CDR3 DNA: TGTGCCAGCAGCCCTGGGGGGGGCCTCGACGAGCAGTACTTC; CDR3 protein: CASSPGGGLDEQYF; V gene: TRBV5-6; D gene: .; clone size: few; J gene: TRBJ2-7
CDR3 DNA: TGTGCCACTCTTCGCCCGAGGGGTGAGCAGTTCTTC; CDR3 protein: CATLRPRGEQFF; V gene: TRBV7-8; D gene: .; clone size: few; J gene: TRBJ2-1
CDR3 DNA: TGTGCCAGCAGCTTAGCAGGCGGGGGGGAACTTGAGCAGTTCTTC; CDR3 protein: CASSLAGGGELEQFF; V gene: TRBV7-8; D gene: TRBD2; clone size: .; J gene: TRBJ2-1
CDR3 DNA: TGTGCCAGCAGTTTAGAGAACAATCTCTACGAGCAGTACTTC; CDR3 protein: CASSLENNLYEQYF; V gene: TRBV12-3/TRBV12-4; D gene: .; clone size: .; J gene: TRBJ2-7
CDR3 DNA: TGTGCCAGCAGTTACTCTCTCAGTGCAACTAATGAAAAACTGTTTTTT; CDR3 protein: CASSYSLSATNEKLFF; V gene: TRBV6-2/TRBV6-3; D gene: .; clone size: .; J gene: TRBJ1-4
CDR3 DNA: TGTGCCAGCAGCTTAGCGAGGGGCCAAGAGACCCAGTACTTC; CDR3 protein: CASSLARGQETQYF; V gene: TRBV7-6; D gene: .; clone size: many; J gene: TRBJ2-5
CDR3 DNA: TGCGCCAGCAGCCATCCCCGGGGCTCAAATTCACCCCTCCACTTT; CDR3 protein: CASSHPRGSNSPLHF; V gene: TRBV4-1; D gene: .; clone size: many; J gene: TRBJ1-6
CDR3 DNA: TGTACCACCCTAGGTAAGACAGGGGGCCTCATGAACACTGAAGCTTTCTTT; CDR3 protein: CTTLGKTGGLMNTEAFF; V gene: TRBV12-3/TRBV12-4; D gene: TRBD1; clone size: .; J gene: TRBJ1-1
CDR3 DNA: TGTGCCAGCAGCCCCCATGACAGGGGGCTAAGCACTGAAGCTTTCTTT; CDR3 protein: CASSPHDRGLSTEAFF; V gene: TRBV5-4; D gene: TRBD1; clone size: .; J gene: TRBJ1-1
CDR3 DNA: TGTGCCAGCTACCTTGGGACAGGCTACTACGAGCAGTACTTC; CDR3 protein: CASYLGTGYYEQYF; V gene: TRBV6-1; D gene: TRBD1; clone size: few; J gene: TRBJ2-7
CDR3 DNA: TGTGCCACCGGACAGCCTGAAATGAACACTGAAGCTTTCTTT; CDR3 protein: CATGQPEMNTEAFF; V gene: TRBV15; D gene: .; clone size: .; J gene: TRBJ1-1
CDR3 DNA: TGCAGTGCTAGTTCGTGGGGCCTGGGATCCTACGAGCAGTACTTC; CDR3 protein: CSASSWGLGSYEQYF; V gene: TRBV20-1; D gene: .; clone size: many; J gene: TRBJ2-7
CDR3 DNA: TGCGCCAGCAGCCAAGGGAAAATGAACACTGAAGCTTTCTTT; CDR3 protein: CASSQGKMNTEAFF; V gene: TRBV4-1; D gene: .; clone size: .; J gene: TRBJ1-1